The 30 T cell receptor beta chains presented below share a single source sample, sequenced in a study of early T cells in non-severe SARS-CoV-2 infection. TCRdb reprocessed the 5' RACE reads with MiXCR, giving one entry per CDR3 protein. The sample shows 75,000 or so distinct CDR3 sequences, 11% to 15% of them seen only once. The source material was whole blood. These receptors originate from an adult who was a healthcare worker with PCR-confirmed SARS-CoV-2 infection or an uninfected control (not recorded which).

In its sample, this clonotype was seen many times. The CDR3 reads CASSPARGREANYGYTF. For the CDR3, the DNA is TGTGCCAGCTCACCGGCAAGAGGGCGGGAAGCTAACTATGGCTACACCTTC. The chain joins TRBV18 to TRBJ1-2; D not resolved. CDR1 and CDR2 from the germline V gene are KGHSH and LQKENI. V was trimmed by 3 bases and J by 0 bases, leaving 17 bases between them. The CDR3 length is 17 residues. Supplemented by reference TRBV18 and TRBJ1-2, the full variable domain reads NAGVMQNPRHLVRRRGQEARLRCSPMKGHSHVYWYRQLPEEGLKFMVYLQKENIIDESGMPKERFSAEFPKEGPSILRIQQVVRGDSAAYFCASSPARGREANYGYTFGSGTRLTVV.

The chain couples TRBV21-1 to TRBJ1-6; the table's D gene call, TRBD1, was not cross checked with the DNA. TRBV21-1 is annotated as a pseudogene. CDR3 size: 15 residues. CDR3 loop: CASSNRDRENSPLHF. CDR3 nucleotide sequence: TGTGCCAGCAGCAACCGGGACAGGGAGAATTCACCCCTCCACTTT.

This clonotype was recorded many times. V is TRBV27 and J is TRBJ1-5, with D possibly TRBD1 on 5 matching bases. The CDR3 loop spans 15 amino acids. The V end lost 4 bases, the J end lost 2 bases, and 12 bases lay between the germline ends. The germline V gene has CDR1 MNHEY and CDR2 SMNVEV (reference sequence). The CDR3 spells CASSYEGLGNQPQHF. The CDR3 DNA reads TGTGCCAGCAGTTATGAGGGGCTGGGCAATCAGCCCCAGCATTTT.

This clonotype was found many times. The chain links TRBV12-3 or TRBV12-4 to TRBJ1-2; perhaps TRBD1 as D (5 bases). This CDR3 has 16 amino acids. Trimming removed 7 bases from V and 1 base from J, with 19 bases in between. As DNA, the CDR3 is TGTGCCAGCACTCGCGGGTTGGGGGGAATTAACTATGGCTACACCTTC. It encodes CASTRGLGGINYGYTF.

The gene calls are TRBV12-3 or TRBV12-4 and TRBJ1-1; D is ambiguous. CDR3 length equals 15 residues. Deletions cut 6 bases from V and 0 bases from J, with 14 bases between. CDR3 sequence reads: CASSLLANMNTEAFF. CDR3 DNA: TGTGCCAGCAGCCTCCTGGCGAACATGAACACTGAAGCTTTCTTT.

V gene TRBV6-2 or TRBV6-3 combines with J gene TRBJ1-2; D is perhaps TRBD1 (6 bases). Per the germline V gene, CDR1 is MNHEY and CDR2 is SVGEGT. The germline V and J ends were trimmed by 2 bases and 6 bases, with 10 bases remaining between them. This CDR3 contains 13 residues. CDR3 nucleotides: TGTGCCAGCAGTTACAGGGGGTACGATGGCTACACCTTC. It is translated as CASSYRGYDGYTF.

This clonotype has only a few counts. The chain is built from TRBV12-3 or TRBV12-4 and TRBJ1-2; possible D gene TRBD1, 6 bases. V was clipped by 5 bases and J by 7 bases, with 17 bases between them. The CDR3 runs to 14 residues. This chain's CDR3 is CASSPSFAGAGYTF. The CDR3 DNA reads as TGTGCCAGCAGTCCAAGCTTCGCGGGGGCTGGCTACACCTTC.

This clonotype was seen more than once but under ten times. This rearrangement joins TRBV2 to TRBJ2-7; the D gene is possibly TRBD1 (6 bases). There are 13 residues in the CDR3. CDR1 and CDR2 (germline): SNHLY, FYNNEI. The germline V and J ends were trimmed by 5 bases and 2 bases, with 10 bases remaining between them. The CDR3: CASSSDRTYEQYF. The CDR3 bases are TGTGCCAGCAGTAGCGACAGGACCTACGAGCAGTACTTC.

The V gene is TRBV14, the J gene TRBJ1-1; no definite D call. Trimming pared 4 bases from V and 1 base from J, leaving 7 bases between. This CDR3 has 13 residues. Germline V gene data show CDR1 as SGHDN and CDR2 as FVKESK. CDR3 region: CASSLFGNTEAFF. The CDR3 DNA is TGTGCCAGCAGCCTATTTGGGAACACTGAAGCTTTCTTT.

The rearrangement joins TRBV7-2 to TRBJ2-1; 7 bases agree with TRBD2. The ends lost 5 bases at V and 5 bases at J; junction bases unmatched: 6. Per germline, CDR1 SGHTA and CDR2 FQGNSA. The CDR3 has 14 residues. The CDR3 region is CASSPAGEHNEQFF. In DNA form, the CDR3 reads TGTGCCAGCAGCCCGGCGGGGGAGCACAATGAGCAGTTCTTC.

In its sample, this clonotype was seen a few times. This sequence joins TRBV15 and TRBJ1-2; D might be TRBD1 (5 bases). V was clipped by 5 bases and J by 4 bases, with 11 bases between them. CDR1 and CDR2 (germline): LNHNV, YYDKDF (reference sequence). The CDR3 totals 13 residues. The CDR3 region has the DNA TGTGCCACCAGCCCCCTCGGGGGCTATGGCTACACCTTC. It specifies CATSPLGGYGYTF.

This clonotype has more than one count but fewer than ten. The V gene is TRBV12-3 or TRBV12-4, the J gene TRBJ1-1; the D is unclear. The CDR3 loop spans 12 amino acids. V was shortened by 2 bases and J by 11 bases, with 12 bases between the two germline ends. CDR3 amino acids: CASSLPRPGAFF. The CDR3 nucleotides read TGTGCCAGCAGTTTACCCCGCCCCGGCGCTTTCTTT.

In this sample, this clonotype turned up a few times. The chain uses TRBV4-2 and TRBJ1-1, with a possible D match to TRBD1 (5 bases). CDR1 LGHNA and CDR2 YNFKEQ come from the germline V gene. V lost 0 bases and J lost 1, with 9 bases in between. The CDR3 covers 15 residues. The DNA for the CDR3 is TGTGCCAGCAGCCAAGATACAGGTTGGAACACTGAAGCTTTCTTT. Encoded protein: CASSQDTGWNTEAFF.

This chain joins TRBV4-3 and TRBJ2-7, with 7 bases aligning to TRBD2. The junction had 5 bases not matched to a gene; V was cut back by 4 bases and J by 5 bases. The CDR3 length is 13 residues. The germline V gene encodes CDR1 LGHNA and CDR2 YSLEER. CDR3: CASSPGTNDEQYF. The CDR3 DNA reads TGCGCCAGCAGCCCCGGGACTAACGACGAGCAGTACTTC.

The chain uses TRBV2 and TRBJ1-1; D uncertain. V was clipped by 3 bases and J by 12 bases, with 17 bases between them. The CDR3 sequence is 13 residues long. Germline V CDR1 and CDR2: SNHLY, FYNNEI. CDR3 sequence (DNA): TGTGCCAGCAGTGAGACTCTACTAGGGAGGACTTTCTTT. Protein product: CASSETLLGRTFF.

The CDR3 protein is CASRPVGTYEQYF. The CDR3 DNA reads as TGTGCCAGCAGGCCGGTGGGGACCTACGAGCAGTACTTC. The chain links TRBV2 to TRBJ2-7; D gene ambiguous. V shed 6 bases and J shed 2 bases, with 11 bases lying between them. CDR1 and CDR2 (germline): SNHLY, FYNNEI. This CDR3 region has 13 residues.

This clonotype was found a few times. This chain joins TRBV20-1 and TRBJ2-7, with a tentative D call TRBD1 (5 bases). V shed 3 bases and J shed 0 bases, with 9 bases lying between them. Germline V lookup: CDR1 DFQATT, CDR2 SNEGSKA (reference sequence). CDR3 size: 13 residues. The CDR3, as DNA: TGCAGTGCTAGTAGGGGTAGCTCCTACGAGCAGTACTTC. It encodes CSASRGSSYEQYF.

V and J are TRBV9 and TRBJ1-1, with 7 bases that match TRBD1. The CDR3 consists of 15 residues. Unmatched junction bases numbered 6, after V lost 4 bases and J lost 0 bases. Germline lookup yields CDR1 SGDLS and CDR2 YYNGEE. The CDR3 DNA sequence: TGTGCCAGCAGCCCCCGGGACAGAATGAACACTGAAGCTTTCTTT. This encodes CASSPRDRMNTEAFF.

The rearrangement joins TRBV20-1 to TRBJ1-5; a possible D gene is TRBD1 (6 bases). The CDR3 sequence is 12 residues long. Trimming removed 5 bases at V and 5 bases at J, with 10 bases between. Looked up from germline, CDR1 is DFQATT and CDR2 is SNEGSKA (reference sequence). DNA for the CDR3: TGCAGTGCTCTGAAGGGGGATCAGCCCCAGCATTTT. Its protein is CSALKGDQPQHF.

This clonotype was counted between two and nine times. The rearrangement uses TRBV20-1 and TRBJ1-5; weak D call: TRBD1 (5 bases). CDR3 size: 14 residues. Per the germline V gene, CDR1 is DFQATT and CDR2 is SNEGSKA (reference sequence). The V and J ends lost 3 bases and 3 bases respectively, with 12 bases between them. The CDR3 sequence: CSASGDGYNQPQHF. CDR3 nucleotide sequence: TGCAGTGCTAGTGGGGACGGGTACAATCAGCCCCAGCATTTT.

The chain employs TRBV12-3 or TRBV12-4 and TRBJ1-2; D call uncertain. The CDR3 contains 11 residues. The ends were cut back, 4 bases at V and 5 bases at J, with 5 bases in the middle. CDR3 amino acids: CASSSGYGYTF. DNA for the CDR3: TGTGCCAGCAGTTCAGGATATGGCTACACCTTC.

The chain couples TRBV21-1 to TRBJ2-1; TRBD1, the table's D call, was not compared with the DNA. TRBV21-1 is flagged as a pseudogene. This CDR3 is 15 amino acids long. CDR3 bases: TGTGCCAGCAGCAAAGCCCTTTGCCCAGTGGGGGCAAAGTTCTTC. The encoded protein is CASSKALCPVGAKFF.

CDR3 residues: CASSPQMFFMNTEAFF. The CDR3 region has the DNA TGTGCCAGCAGTCCGCAGATGTTTTTCATGAACACTGAAGCTTTCTTT. This chain links TRBV27 with TRBJ1-1; D uncertain. V was shortened by 5 bases and J by 0 bases, with 16 bases between the two germline ends. The germline V gene encodes CDR1 MNHEY and CDR2 SMNVEV (reference sequence). The CDR3 consists of 16 residues.

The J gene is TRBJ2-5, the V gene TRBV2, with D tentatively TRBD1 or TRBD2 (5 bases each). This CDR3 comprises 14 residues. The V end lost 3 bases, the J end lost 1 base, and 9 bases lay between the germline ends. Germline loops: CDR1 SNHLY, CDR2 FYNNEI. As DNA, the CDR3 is TGTGCCAGCAGTGATCGGGACGTCCAAGAGACCCAGTACTTC. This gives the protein CASSDRDVQETQYF.

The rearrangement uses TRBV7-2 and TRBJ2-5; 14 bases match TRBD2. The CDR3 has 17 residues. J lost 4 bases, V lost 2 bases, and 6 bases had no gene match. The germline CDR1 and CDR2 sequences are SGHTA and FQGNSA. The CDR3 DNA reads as TGTGCCAGCAGCTTACTAAGGACTAGCGGGGGGACAGAGACCCAGTACTTC. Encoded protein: CASSLLRTSGGTETQYF. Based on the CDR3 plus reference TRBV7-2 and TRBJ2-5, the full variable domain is GAGVSQSPSNKVTEKGKDVELRCDPISGHTALYWYRQSLGQGLEFLIYFQGNSAPDKSGLPSDRFSAERTGGSVSTLTIQRTQQEDSAVYLCASSLLRTSGGTETQYFGPGTRLLVL.

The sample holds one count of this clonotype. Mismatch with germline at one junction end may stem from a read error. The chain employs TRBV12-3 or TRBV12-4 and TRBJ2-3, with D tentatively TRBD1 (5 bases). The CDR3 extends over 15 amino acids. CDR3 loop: CASSSPYLQADTQYF. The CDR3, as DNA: TGCGCCAGCAGTTCCCCCTACCTACAGGCAGATACGCAGTATTTT.

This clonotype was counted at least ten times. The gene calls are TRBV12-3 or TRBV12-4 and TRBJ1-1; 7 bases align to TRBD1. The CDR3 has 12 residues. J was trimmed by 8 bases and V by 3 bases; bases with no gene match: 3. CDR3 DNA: TGTGCCAGCAGTTTTAGGACAGGCGAAGCTTTCTTT. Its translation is CASSFRTGEAFF.

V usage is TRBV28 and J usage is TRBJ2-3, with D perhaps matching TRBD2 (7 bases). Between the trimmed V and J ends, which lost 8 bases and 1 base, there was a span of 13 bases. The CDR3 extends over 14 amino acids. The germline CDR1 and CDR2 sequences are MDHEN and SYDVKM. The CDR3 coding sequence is TGTGCCAGCGGATCGGGGGGCGGCACAGATACGCAGTATTTT. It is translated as CASGSGGGTDTQYF.

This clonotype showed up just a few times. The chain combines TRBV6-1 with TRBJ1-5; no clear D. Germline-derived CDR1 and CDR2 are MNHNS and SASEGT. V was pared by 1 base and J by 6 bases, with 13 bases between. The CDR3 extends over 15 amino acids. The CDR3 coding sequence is TGTGCCAGCAGTGAAGAGCGGGTGCGGAGTCAGCCCCAGCATTTT. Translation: CASSEERVRSQPQHF.

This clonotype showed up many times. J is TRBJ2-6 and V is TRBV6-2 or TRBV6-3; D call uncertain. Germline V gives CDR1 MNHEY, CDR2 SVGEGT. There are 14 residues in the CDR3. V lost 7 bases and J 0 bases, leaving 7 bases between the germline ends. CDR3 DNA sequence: TGTGCCAGCACCTCAGGCTCTGGGGCCAACGTCCTGACTTTC. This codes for CASTSGSGANVLTF.